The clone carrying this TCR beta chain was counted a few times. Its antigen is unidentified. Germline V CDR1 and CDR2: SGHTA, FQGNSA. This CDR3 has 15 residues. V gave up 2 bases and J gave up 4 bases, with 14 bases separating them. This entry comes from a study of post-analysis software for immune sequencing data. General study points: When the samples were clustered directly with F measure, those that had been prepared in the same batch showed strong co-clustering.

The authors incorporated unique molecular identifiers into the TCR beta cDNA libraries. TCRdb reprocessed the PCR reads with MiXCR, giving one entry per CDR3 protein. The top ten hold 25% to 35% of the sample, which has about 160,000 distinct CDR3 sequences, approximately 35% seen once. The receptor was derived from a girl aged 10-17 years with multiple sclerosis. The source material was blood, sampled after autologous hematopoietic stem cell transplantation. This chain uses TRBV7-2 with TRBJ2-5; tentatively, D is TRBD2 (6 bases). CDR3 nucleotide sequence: TGTGCCAGCAGCTTAAGAGCGGGCGCGCGAGAGACCCAGTACTTC. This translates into CASSLRAGARETQYF.